The T cell receptor beta chain described here comes from a study of T-cell reconstitution after alpha-beta-depleted transplantation in children. Study-level points and caveats: After one year, T-cell counts and TCRbeta diversity mostly came from new T cells.

V dropped 0 bases and J dropped 5; count of bases not matched to a gene: 0. This CDR3 has 14 amino acids. Per the germline V gene, CDR1 is SGHRS and CDR2 is YFSETQ. Points on this clonotype: Its cognate antigen is unknown.

Molecular barcoding with unique molecular identifiers was used for the TCRbeta library. From the PCR reads, TCRdb called clonotypes with MiXCR, one entry per CDR3 protein. This table holds roughly 74,000 distinct CDR3 sequences, approximately 18% found once. The receptor was isolated from a male patient aged 2 to 10 who had a stem cell transplant for acute lymphoblastic leukemia, so the T cells may come from the graft donor. The starting material was PBMCs, mostly from graft donor cells, obtained 360 days after TCRalphabeta/CD19-depleted stem cell transplant. The rearrangement links TRBV5-1 to TRBJ2-2; the match to TRBD1 covers 8 bases. The CDR3 spells CASSLDRGTGELFF. The DNA of the CDR3 is TGCGCCAGCAGCTTGGACAGGGGGACCGGGGAGCTGTTTTTT. The variable domain in full, completed from reference TRBV5-1 and TRBJ2-2, reads KAGVTQTPRYLIKTRGQQVTLSCSPISGHRSVSWYQQTPGQGLQFLFEYFSETQRNKGNFPGRFSGRQFSNSRSEMNVSTLELGDSALYLCASSLDRGTGELFFGEGSRLTVL.